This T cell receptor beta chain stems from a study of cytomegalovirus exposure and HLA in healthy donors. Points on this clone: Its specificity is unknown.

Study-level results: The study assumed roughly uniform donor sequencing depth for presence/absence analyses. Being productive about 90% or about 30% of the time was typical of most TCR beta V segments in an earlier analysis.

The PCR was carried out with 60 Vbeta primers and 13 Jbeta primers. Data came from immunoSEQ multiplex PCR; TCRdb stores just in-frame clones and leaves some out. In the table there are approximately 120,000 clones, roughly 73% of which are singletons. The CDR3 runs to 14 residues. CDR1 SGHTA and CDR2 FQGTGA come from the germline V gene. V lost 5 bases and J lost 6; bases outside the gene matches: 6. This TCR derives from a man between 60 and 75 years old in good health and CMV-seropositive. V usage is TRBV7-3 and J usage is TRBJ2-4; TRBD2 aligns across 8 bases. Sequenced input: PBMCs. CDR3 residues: CASSRGGGRNIQYF. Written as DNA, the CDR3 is TGTGCCAGCAGCCGGGGGGGCGGAAGAAACATTCAGTACTTC.